The next 24 T cell receptor beta chains were all read from a single sample in a study of shared clonotypes between healthy human individuals. Method: immunoSEQ multiplex PCR; TCRdb's copy keeps in-frame clones and lacks some. This table has more than 1,200,000 clones, approximately 98.5% appearing once. The specimen sequenced was naive CD4+ T cells sorted from blood. The subset: CD45RA+ positively selected. The origin of the receptors is a man younger than 40 in good health.

V gene TRBV5-4 combines with J gene TRBJ2-7, with D possibly TRBD1 on 6 matching bases. Trimming pared 0 bases from V and 10 bases from J, leaving 20 bases between. The germline V gene encodes CDR1 SGHNT and CDR2 YYREEE (reference sequence). There are 15 residues in the CDR3. In nucleotides, the CDR3 is TGTGCCAGCAGCTTGGGAGTCAGGGGCCCAGTCAAACAGTACTTC. Translating gives CASSLGVRGPVKQYF.

Remarks on this clone: This sample includes further DNA sequences coding for the same CDR3. CDR3 protein: CASSLVGAGETQYF. Written as DNA, the CDR3 is TGTGCCAGCAGCTTAGTGGGGGCAGGAGAGACCCAGTACTTC. The chain employs TRBV7-9 and TRBJ2-5, with a possible D match to TRBD1 (6 bases). This CDR3 is built from 14 residues. Germline values: CDR1 SEHNR, CDR2 FQNEAQ (reference sequence). The V and J ends lost 1 base and 4 bases respectively, with 10 bases between them.

The chain couples TRBV7-6 to TRBJ2-5, with 9 bases aligning to TRBD2. Germline assignment: CDR1 SGHVS and CDR2 FNYEAQ. V lost 8 bases, J lost 4 bases, and 5 bases stayed unmatched. The length of the CDR3 is 13 residues. In DNA, the CDR3 is TGTGCCAGCCTGGCTAGCGGGGTAGAGACCCAGTACTTC. Translation gives CASLASGVETQYF.

This sequence joins TRBV27 and TRBJ1-2; D gene uncertain. The CDR3 covers 14 residues. The ends were cut back, 3 bases at V and 7 bases at J, with 15 bases in the middle. Germline CDR1 reads MNHEY; CDR2 reads SMNVEV (reference sequence). CDR3 DNA: TGTGCCAGCAGTTTTATTCGGGGTATCGGTGGCTACACCTTC. This gives the protein CASSFIRGIGGYTF.

The CDR3 reads CASSLGASEAFQETQYF. DNA for the CDR3: TGTGCCAGCAGCCTGGGGGCTAGTGAAGCGTTCCAAGAGACCCAGTACTTC. V gene TRBV7-9 combines with J gene TRBJ2-5; D possibly corresponds to TRBD1 (6 bases). The CDR3 has 17 residues. V lost 5 bases and J lost 1, with 20 bases in between. Germline values: CDR1 SEHNR, CDR2 FQNEAQ (reference sequence).

The chain has TRBV7-9 and TRBJ2-1; 10 positions agree with TRBD2. Germline V CDR1 and CDR2: SEHNR, FQNEAQ (reference sequence). J gave up 7 bases and V 2 bases, and 17 bases lay outside the gene matches. CDR3 length: 19 residues. Written as DNA, the CDR3 is TGTGCCAGCAGCTTACTAACTAGCGGGACCGGGTGGAAGAGAAATGAGCAGTTCTTC. Amino acids: CASSLLTSGTGWKRNEQFF.

The chain employs TRBV5-1 and TRBJ1-2; the D is unclear. Germline CDR1 reads SGHRS; CDR2 reads YFSETQ. The CDR3 is 14 amino acids. V lost 0 bases to trimming and J lost 4 bases, with 10 bases between them. CDR3 sequence reads: CASSLEAGFYGYTF. CDR3 DNA: TGCGCCAGCAGCTTGGAGGCAGGATTCTATGGCTACACCTTC.

The V gene is TRBV7-6, the J gene TRBJ1-2; no clear D gene. V lost 1 base to trimming and J lost 0 bases, with 15 bases between them. This CDR3 contains 17 residues. In germline, CDR1 is SGHVS, CDR2 FNYEAQ. This CDR3 reads CASSLERGIKANYGYTF. The DNA of the CDR3 is TGTGCCAGCAGCTTAGAGCGGGGTATAAAAGCTAACTATGGCTACACCTTC.

The rearrangement joins TRBV19 to TRBJ1-2; 7 bases map to TRBD1. The V segment lost 2 bases and the J segment 5 bases; nucleotides outside the gene matches: 8. Germline V gene sequence: CDR1 LNHDA, CDR2 SQIVND (reference sequence). The length of the CDR3 is 15 residues. The CDR3 region is CASSIPGQLVYGYTF. The CDR3 nucleotides read TGTGCCAGTAGTATACCGGGACAGCTGGTATATGGCTACACCTTC.

The V gene is TRBV29-1, the J gene TRBJ2-1; 14 nucleotides agree with TRBD2. The CDR3 has 14 residues. Germline-derived CDR1 and CDR2 are SQVTM and ANQGSEA. V was pared by 4 bases and J by 8 bases, with 4 bases of the junction left unmatched. The CDR3 DNA sequence: TGCAGCGTTGGACTAGCGGGAGGGCCGGATGAGCAGTTCTTC. This encodes CSVGLAGGPDEQFF.

This chain joins TRBV7-9 and TRBJ2-1, with 11 bases matching TRBD2. The germline V gene has CDR1 SEHNR and CDR2 FQNEAQ (reference sequence). With V trimmed by 4 bases and J by 2 bases, 4 bases remained unmatched. The CDR3 is 16 amino acids. CDR3 nucleotides: TGTGCCAGCAGCTCCACTAGCGGGAGACCCTACAATGAGCAGTTCTTC. It specifies CASSSTSGRPYNEQFF.

As regards this clone: This CDR3 is also generated by other DNA sequences in the sample. The CDR3, as DNA: TGTGCCAGCAGCTTGGCCGGGGGCGAGCAGTACTTC. Encoded protein: CASSLAGGEQYF. This rearrangement joins TRBV5-5 to TRBJ2-7; possible D gene TRBD2, 6 bases. V lost 0 bases and J 6 bases, leaving 7 bases between the germline ends. CDR1 is SGHKS, CDR2 YYEKEE, per germline (reference sequence). The CDR3 runs to 12 residues.

As concerns this clone: The same CDR3 can be traced to other DNA sequences in this sample. V usage is TRBV5-1 and J usage is TRBJ2-2; 15 nucleotides align to TRBD2. Per the germline V gene, CDR1 is SGHRS and CDR2 is YFSETQ. V shed 3 bases and J 1 base; nucleotides not matched to a gene: 4. The CDR3 has 18 amino acids. CDR3 region: CASSSGLAGGKNTGELFF. For the CDR3, the DNA is TGCGCCAGCAGCTCGGGACTAGCGGGAGGAAAGAACACCGGGGAGCTGTTTTTT.

The gene calls are TRBV7-9 and TRBJ2-7; 9 nucleotides line up with TRBD1. The CDR3 is 15 amino acids. CDR1 is SEHNR and CDR2 is FQNEAQ in the germline V gene (reference sequence). Trimming removed 2 bases from V and 4 bases from J; junction bases left unmatched: 6. The CDR3 coding sequence is TGTGCCAGCAGCTTAATGAGACAGGGGGATTACGAGCAGTACTTC. Its translation is CASSLMRQGDYEQYF.

The rearrangement uses TRBV6-1 and TRBJ1-2, with D possibly matching TRBD1 (5 bases). Looked up from germline, CDR1 is MNHNS and CDR2 is SASEGT. CDR3 size: 15 residues. Trimming cost V 6 bases and J 4 bases, with 18 bases left between them. The CDR3 reads CASRQGEGLSYGYTF. The CDR3 DNA reads TGTGCCAGCAGACAAGGGGAGGGGCTCAGCTATGGCTACACCTTC.

The chain uses TRBV10-1 and TRBJ2-3; no firm D call. Germline assignment: CDR1 WNHNN and CDR2 SYGVQD (reference sequence). Trimming took off 2 bases at V and 4 bases at J, with 13 bases between the two ends. The CDR3 covers 15 residues. The DNA for the CDR3 is TGCGCCAGCAGTGAGCGAATAGGTCCCGCAGATACGCAGTATTTT. It translates to CASSERIGPADTQYF.

The rearrangement uses TRBV28 and TRBJ2-7, with a weak D call TRBD2 (6 bases). V lost 4 bases to trimming and J lost 2 bases, with 12 bases between them. CDR3 length: 14 amino acids. The V gene's germline CDR1 is MDHEN and CDR2 SYDVKM. CDR3 DNA: TGTGCCAGCAGTTCGGTCGGGAGCACCTACGAGCAGTACTTC. Residues: CASSSVGSTYEQYF.

The rearrangement uses TRBV7-2 and TRBJ2-7; 9 bases are shared with TRBD1. The germline V gene has CDR1 SGHTA and CDR2 FQGNSA. Trimming cost V 5 bases and J 2 bases; bases outside gene matches: 7. This CDR3 is built from 15 residues. The CDR3 protein is CASSPDRGPPYEQYF. In nucleotides, the CDR3 is TGTGCCAGCAGCCCGGACAGGGGACCGCCCTACGAGCAGTACTTC.

V gene TRBV5-4 combines with J gene TRBJ2-7; a possible D gene is TRBD1 (6 bases). The length of the CDR3 is 14 residues. The V end was cut by 10 bases, the J end by 3 bases, with 20 bases between. Per germline, CDR1 SGHNT and CDR2 YYREEE (reference sequence). CDR3 protein: CAFTYRELGYEQYF. Here the CDR3 DNA reads TGTGCCTTCACCTACAGGGAGTTGGGCTACGAGCAGTACTTC.

The V gene is TRBV4-3, the J gene TRBJ1-1; perhaps TRBD1 as D (6 bases). Germline CDR1 is LGHNA and CDR2 is YSLEER. Trimming left V 5 bases short and J 7 bases short, with 20 bases between. The CDR3 runs 15 residues. The CDR3, as DNA: TGCGCCAGCAGCAAAAGTGACACGGAGGGGGGTGAAGCTTTCTTT. Translated, it gives CASSKSDTEGGEAFF.

J is TRBJ1-1 and V is TRBV2; the match to TRBD1 covers 10 bases. V was clipped by 6 bases and J by 7 bases; unmatched bases: 5. This CDR3 has 13 residues. Germline V gene lookup returns CDR1 SNHLY and CDR2 FYNNEI. The CDR3 coding sequence is TGTGCCAGCAGGAGGACAGGGGGGAATGAAGCTTTCTTT. Residues: CASRRTGGNEAFF.

The chain is built from TRBV11-2 and TRBJ2-1; perhaps D is TRBD1 or TRBD2 (7 bases each). With 4 bases removed from V and 10 bases from J, the gap between germline ends came to 14 bases. Germline V CDR1 and CDR2: SGHAT, FQNNGV. The CDR3 is 13 residues long. CDR3 sequence (DNA): TGTGCCAGCAGCTCCCGACAGGGACTAGAGCAGTTCTTC. Residues: CASSSRQGLEQFF.

This chain joins TRBV19 and TRBJ1-2, with TRBD1 matching 7 bases. The CDR3 has 14 residues. The J segment lost 5 bases and the V segment lost 4 bases, leaving 7 bases of the junction unmatched. Germline V CDR1 and CDR2: LNHDA, SQIVND (reference sequence). The CDR3 loop is CASSRTGEFYGYTF. The DNA for the CDR3 is TGTGCCAGTAGTAGAACAGGGGAGTTTTATGGCTACACCTTC.

The CDR3 DNA sequence: TGTGCCAGCAGATCAACCGGACTAGCGGGAGGTTCGTACGAGCAGTACTTC. Its translation: CASRSTGLAGGSYEQYF. The genes are TRBV28 and TRBJ2-7; 14 bases agree with TRBD2. CDR3 size: 17 residues. Germline lookup yields CDR1 MDHEN and CDR2 SYDVKM. V trimming: 6 bases; J trimming: 4 bases; junction bases outside the gene matches: 11. The variable domain in full, with the rest retrieved from reference TRBV28 and TRBJ2-7, is DVKVTQSSRYLVKRTGEKVFLECVQDMDHENMFWYRQDPGLGLRLIYFSYDVKMKEKGDIPEGYSVSREKKERFSLILESASTNQTSMYLCASRSTGLAGGSYEQYFGPGTRLTVT.